A selection of T cell receptor beta chains follows, all from one sample in a study of blood T cell repertoires in COVID-19. TCRdb's table, derived via immunoSEQ multiplex PCR, lists solely in-frame clones and lacks some. The table records approximately 190,000 clones, 70% to 85% of them present only once. The sequencing input was peripheral blood. These receptors all come from a human donor with acute or convalescent COVID-19. The donor label of this sample is uncertain. Each CDR3 is given with its conserved first and last residue. The D gene is left open where the match is weak. Some rows have no size entry. The others give once, few or many, or a class for an expanded clone.

DNA: TGTGCCAGTAGTATGGGAGTTGAAGACTATGGCTACACCTTC; CDR3: CASSMGVEDYGYTF; V: TRBV19; J: TRBJ1-2; size: -; D: -
DNA: TGTGCCAGCGGACAGGGTAGCAATCAGCCCCAGCATTTT; CDR3: CASGQGSNQPQHF; V: TRBV2; J: TRBJ1-5; size: -; D: TRBD1
DNA: TGTGCCAGCAGCGTAGATCCCGGGAGCTCTGGAAACACCATATATTTT; CDR3: CASSVDPGSSGNTIYF; V: TRBV9; J: TRBJ1-3; size: -; D: -
DNA: TGCGCCAGCAGCCAAGATCGGGAGGGGAGAGGGAGCTCCTACAATGAGCAGTTCTTC; CDR3: CASSQDREGRGSSYNEQFF; V: TRBV4-1; J: TRBJ2-1; size: -; D: TRBD2
DNA: TGCGCCAGCAGCTTGGCCGCTAGCTCCAGCACAGATACGCAGTATTTT; CDR3: CASSLAASSSTDTQYF; V: TRBV5-1; J: TRBJ2-3; size: -; D: -
DNA: TGTGCCAGCAGGTCCGGGACAGGGGCCGAAAAACTGTTTTTT; CDR3: CASRSGTGAEKLFF; V: TRBV5-8; J: TRBJ1-4; size: -; D: TRBD1
DNA: TGTGCCAGCAGCAGAGACTACCCTGAGCAGTTCTTC; CDR3: CASSRDYPEQFF; V: TRBV7-9; J: TRBJ2-1; size: few; D: -
DNA: TGTGCCAGCAGCCCTAACCACTTACCTACGAGAAATGAAAAACTGTTTTTT; CDR3: CASSPNHLPTRNEKLFF; V: TRBV6-4; J: TRBJ1-4; size: few; D: -
DNA: TGTGCCAGCTCACCACTCTCCGGACGGGCCGGGGACATTCAGTACTTC; CDR3: CASSPLSGRAGDIQYF; V: TRBV18; J: TRBJ2-4; size: -; D: -
DNA: TGTGCCAGCAGCAAAGAGGACTACCCAAGATCTACGGCCAAAAACATTCAGTACTTC; CDR3: CASSKEDYPRSTAKNIQYF; V: TRBV21-1; J: TRBJ2-4; size: -; D: -
DNA: TGCAGCGTCAGGGGGCTTGGAAACACCATATATTTT; CDR3: CSVRGLGNTIYF; V: TRBV29-1; J: TRBJ1-3; size: -; D: TRBD1
DNA: TGTGCCAGCAGCTATTCCGACGGGACATCTGGCAGCTACACCTTC; CDR3: CASSYSDGTSGSYTF; V: TRBV11-2; J: TRBJ1-2; size: -; D: -
DNA: TGCGCCAGCAGTGAAAGATTAGGGGGCGGTCAGCCCCAGCATTTT; CDR3: CASSERLGGGQPQHF; V: TRBV10-2; J: TRBJ1-5; size: -; D: TRBD1
DNA: TGTGCCAGCAGTCGAAGGTGGGAGGGGAATCAGCCCCAGCATTTT; CDR3: CASSRRWEGNQPQHF; V: TRBV6-5; J: TRBJ1-5; size: -; D: -
DNA: TGTGCCAGCAGCGTAAGAACGGGAGGGCCCACAGATACGCAGTATTTT; CDR3: CASSVRTGGPTDTQYF; V: TRBV9; J: TRBJ2-3; size: once; D: TRBD2
DNA: TGCGCCAGCAGCTTGCCAGGCACAGATACGCAGTATTTT; CDR3: CASSLPGTDTQYF; V: TRBV5-1; J: TRBJ2-3; size: -; D: -
DNA: TGCTCCGTTGAGAGCGGGAGTACGCAGTTCTTC; CDR3: CSVESGSTQFF; V: TRBV29-1; J: TRBJ2-1; size: once; D: TRBD2
DNA: TGTGCCAGCAGTGTCACCGGGACAAGGACGGACACCGGGGAGCTGTTTTTT; CDR3: CASSVTGTRTDTGELFF; V: TRBV25-1; J: TRBJ2-2; size: -; D: -
DNA: TGTGCCAGCTCTCTCGCGGGTGGAGAGACCCAGTACTTC; CDR3: CASSLAGGETQYF; V: TRBV7-2; J: TRBJ2-5; size: few; D: -
DNA: TGTGCCAGCAGCCCCGGTCGGCAGGCCAATTCACCCCTCCACTTT; CDR3: CASSPGRQANSPLHF; V: TRBV13; J: TRBJ1-6; size: -; D: -
DNA: TGTGCCAGCACCCCGGACAGGGGTGCTGGCTACACCTTC; CDR3: CASTPDRGAGYTF; V: TRBV12-3/TRBV12-4; J: TRBJ1-2; size: -; D: TRBD1
DNA: TGTGCCAGCAGCCCGGGGGACAGGGGAAAGGGTGATACGCAGTATTTT; CDR3: CASSPGDRGKGDTQYF; V: TRBV5-6; J: TRBJ2-3; size: -; D: TRBD1
DNA: TGTGCCAGCTCGTCGGGACAGGGGGCTACTGAAGCTTTCTTT; CDR3: CASSSGQGATEAFF; V: TRBV18; J: TRBJ1-1; size: -; D: TRBD1
DNA: TGTGCCAGCAGCTTGGGACAGGGGTGGGAGCAGTACTTC; CDR3: CASSLGQGWEQYF; V: TRBV5-4; J: TRBJ2-7; size: -; D: TRBD1
DNA: TGTGCCAGCAGCCAAGATAGCGGGTCTGCAGATACGCAGTATTTT; CDR3: CASSQDSGSADTQYF; V: TRBV14; J: TRBJ2-3; size: -; D: TRBD2
DNA: TGTGCTAGTGGCGCCGGGACAGGGGTCAGGTACGGCTACACCTTC; CDR3: CASGAGTGVRYGYTF; V: TRBV12-5; J: TRBJ1-2; size: -; D: TRBD1
DNA: TGTGCCAGCTCACCACGGGCTGGGAGCAATCAGCCCCAGCATTTT; CDR3: CASSPRAGSNQPQHF; V: TRBV18; J: TRBJ1-5; size: -; D: -
DNA: TGTGTCAGAAGCTTAGGGGACCGGGGGACCGGAAACACCATATATTTT; CDR3: CVRSLGDRGTGNTIYF; V: TRBV7-5; J: TRBJ1-3; size: -; D: -
DNA: TGTGCCAGCAGGGGACCTTCGGGGGTGGGAGAGACCCAGTACTTC; CDR3: CASRGPSGVGETQYF; V: TRBV6-5; J: TRBJ2-5; size: -; D: -
DNA: TGTGCCAGTAGTAACCGGGACACGACGAGCAATCAGCCCCAGCATTTT; CDR3: CASSNRDTTSNQPQHF; V: TRBV19; J: TRBJ1-5; size: -; D: -
DNA: TGTGCCAGCAGCCCCTCCTGGACACGCTCCTACAATGAGCAGTTCTTC; CDR3: CASSPSWTRSYNEQFF; V: TRBV11-3; J: TRBJ2-1; size: -; D: -
DNA: TGTGCCAGCAGCTTAGCAGCCAGGTCCTCTGAAGCTTTCTTT; CDR3: CASSLAARSSEAFF; V: TRBV7-2; J: TRBJ1-1; size: -; D: -
DNA: TGCGCCAGCGGCTCAACAGGCAGCTCTGGGGCCAACGTCCTGACTTTC; CDR3: CASGSTGSSGANVLTF; V: TRBV5-1; J: TRBJ2-6; size: once; D: -
DNA: TGTGCCAGCAGTTTACATGCAGGAGGGTACGAGCAGTACTTC; CDR3: CASSLHAGGYEQYF; V: TRBV28; J: TRBJ2-7; size: -; D: -
DNA: TGTGCCAGCAGCTGGCCCGGACAGGGAGAAGAGACCCAGTACTTC; CDR3: CASSWPGQGEETQYF; V: TRBV7-9; J: TRBJ2-5; size: once; D: TRBD1
DNA: TGTGCCAGCAGCGCACGGCGCGGGGGGAACACCGGGGAGCTGTTTTTT; CDR3: CASSARRGGNTGELFF; V: TRBV5-4; J: TRBJ2-2; size: -; D: TRBD2
DNA: TGTGCCAGCGGAGGAGGGGTAGGTCAGCCCCAGCATTTT; CDR3: CASGGGVGQPQHF; V: TRBV28; J: TRBJ1-5; size: -; D: -
DNA: TGTGCCAGCAGTTACTCGGGGGGTCAACTCCTAAAACTGTTTTTT; CDR3: CASSYSGGQLLKLFF; V: TRBV6-5; J: TRBJ1-4; size: -; D: -
DNA: TGTGCCAGTAGGACAGGGGTCGCATTGAACTATGGCTACACCTTC; CDR3: CASRTGVALNYGYTF; V: TRBV19; J: TRBJ1-2; size: -; D: TRBD1
DNA: TGTGCCAGCAGCCCCTGGACAGGGCGGGAGACCCAGTACTTC; CDR3: CASSPWTGRETQYF; V: TRBV3-1/TRBV3-2; J: TRBJ2-5; size: -; D: TRBD1
DNA: TGTGCCAGCAGCGCAGGGGACAGGGCGGCAGATACGCAGTATTTT; CDR3: CASSAGDRAADTQYF; V: TRBV9; J: TRBJ2-3; size: -; D: TRBD1
DNA: TGTGCCAGCAGCCAAGTAGGCGGGAGTGGCGGGGAGCTGTTTTTT; CDR3: CASSQVGGSGGELFF; V: TRBV3-1/TRBV3-2; J: TRBJ2-2; size: -; D: TRBD2
DNA: TGTGCCTGGAGTAGGCTAGCGGGAGTGTACGAGCAGTACTTC; CDR3: CAWSRLAGVYEQYF; V: TRBV30; J: TRBJ2-7; size: -; D: TRBD2
DNA: TGTGCCAGCAGGGGGGAGGGGATTGGCTATGGCTACACCTTC; CDR3: CASRGEGIGYGYTF; V: TRBV2; J: TRBJ1-2; size: -; D: -
DNA: TGCGCCAGCAGCACTAGCGGGACATCCTACGAGCAGTACTTC; CDR3: CASSTSGTSYEQYF; V: TRBV5-1; J: TRBJ2-7; size: few; D: TRBD2
DNA: TGTGCCAGTAGTAAGGGGACAGACCAAATGAACACTGAAGCTTTCTTT; CDR3: CASSKGTDQMNTEAFF; V: TRBV19; J: TRBJ1-1; size: -; D: TRBD1
DNA: TGCGCCAGCAGCTTGGCTCTGGGGAGGGGTGAGCAGTTCTTC; CDR3: CASSLALGRGEQFF; V: TRBV5-1; J: TRBJ2-1; size: -; D: TRBD2
DNA: TGCGCCAGCAGCCAGGAGAGGTACGCTGAAGCTTTCTTT; CDR3: CASSQERYAEAFF; V: TRBV4-1; J: TRBJ1-1; size: -; D: -
DNA: TGTGCCAGCAGCAGGCGGGAGGGTTTCAATGAGCAGTTCTTC; CDR3: CASSRREGFNEQFF; V: TRBV11-1; J: TRBJ2-1; size: -; D: TRBD2
DNA: TGCAGCGTTGGGGAGTACAATCAGCCCCAGCATTTT; CDR3: CSVGEYNQPQHF; V: TRBV29-1; J: TRBJ1-5; size: once; D: -